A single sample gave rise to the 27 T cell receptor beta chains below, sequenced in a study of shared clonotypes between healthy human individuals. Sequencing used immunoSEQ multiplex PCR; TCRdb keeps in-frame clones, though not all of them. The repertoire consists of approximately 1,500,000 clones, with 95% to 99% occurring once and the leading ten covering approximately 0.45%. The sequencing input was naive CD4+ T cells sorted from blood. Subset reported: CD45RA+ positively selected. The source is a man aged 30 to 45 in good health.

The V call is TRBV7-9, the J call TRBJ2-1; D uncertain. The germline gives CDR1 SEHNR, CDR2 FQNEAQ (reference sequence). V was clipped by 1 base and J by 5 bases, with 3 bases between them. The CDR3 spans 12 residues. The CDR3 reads CASSLGNNEQFF. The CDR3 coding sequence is TGTGCCAGCAGCTTAGGTAACAATGAGCAGTTCTTC.

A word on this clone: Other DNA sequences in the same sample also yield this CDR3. This CDR3 reads CASSRSGTQETQYF. The DNA of the CDR3 is TGTGCCAGCAGCCGATCCGGGACCCAAGAGACCCAGTACTTC. The chain combines TRBV7-9 with TRBJ2-5; D is possibly TRBD1 or TRBD2 (5 bases each). V dropped 5 bases and J dropped 1 base, with 11 bases sitting between them. CDR1 and CDR2 (germline): SEHNR, FQNEAQ (reference sequence). This CDR3 comprises 14 residues. The full variable domain, with the rest looked up from reference TRBV7-9 and TRBJ2-5, is DTGVSQNPRHKITKRGQNVTFRCDPISEHNRLYWYRQTLGQGPEFLTYFQNEAQLEKSRLLSDRFSAERPKGSFSTLEIQRTEQGDSAMYLCASSRSGTQETQYFGPGTRLLVL.

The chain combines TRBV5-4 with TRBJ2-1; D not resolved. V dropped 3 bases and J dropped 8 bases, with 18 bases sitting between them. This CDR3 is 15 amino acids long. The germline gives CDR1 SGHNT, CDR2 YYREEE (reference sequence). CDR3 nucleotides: TGTGCCAGCAGCTCGCCGGCTAGATCACCCGATGAGCAGTTCTTC. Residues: CASSSPARSPDEQFF.

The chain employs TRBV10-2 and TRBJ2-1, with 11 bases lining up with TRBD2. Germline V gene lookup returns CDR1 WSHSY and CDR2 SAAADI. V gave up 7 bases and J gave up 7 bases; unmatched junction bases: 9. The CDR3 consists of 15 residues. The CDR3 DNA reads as TGCGCCAGCACCTCGACTAGCGGGGCTTGGAATGAGCAGTTCTTC. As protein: CASTSTSGAWNEQFF.

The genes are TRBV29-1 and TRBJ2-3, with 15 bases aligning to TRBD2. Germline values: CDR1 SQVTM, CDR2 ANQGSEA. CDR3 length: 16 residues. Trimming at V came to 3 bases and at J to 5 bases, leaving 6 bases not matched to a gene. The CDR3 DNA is TGCAGCGTTGATGGACTAGCGGGAGGGCTGGGAGATACGCAGTATTTT. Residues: CSVDGLAGGLGDTQYF.

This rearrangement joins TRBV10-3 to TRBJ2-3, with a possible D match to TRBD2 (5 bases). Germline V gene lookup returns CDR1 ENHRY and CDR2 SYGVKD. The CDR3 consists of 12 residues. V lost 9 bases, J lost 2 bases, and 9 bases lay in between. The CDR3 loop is CAMAGTTDTQYF. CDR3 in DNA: TGTGCCATGGCGGGTACCACAGATACGCAGTATTTT.

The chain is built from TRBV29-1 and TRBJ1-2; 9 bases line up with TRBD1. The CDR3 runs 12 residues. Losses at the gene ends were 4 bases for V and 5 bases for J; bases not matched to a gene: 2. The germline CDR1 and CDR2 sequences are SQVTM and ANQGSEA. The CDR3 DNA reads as TGCAGCGTTGGGGACAGGGTTTATGGCTACACCTTC. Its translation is CSVGDRVYGYTF.

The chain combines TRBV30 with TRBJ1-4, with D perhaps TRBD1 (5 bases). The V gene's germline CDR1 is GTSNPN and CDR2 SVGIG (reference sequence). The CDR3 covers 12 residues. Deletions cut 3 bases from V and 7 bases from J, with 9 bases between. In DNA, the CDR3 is TGTGCCTGGAGCCCTGGGACTGAAAAACTGTTTTTT. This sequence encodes CAWSPGTEKLFF.

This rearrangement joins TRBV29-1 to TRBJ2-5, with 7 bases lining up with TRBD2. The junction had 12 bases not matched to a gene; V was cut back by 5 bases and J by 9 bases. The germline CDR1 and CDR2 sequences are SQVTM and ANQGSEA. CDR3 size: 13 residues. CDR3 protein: CSVFPLRGGAQYF. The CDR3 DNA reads TGCAGCGTTTTCCCCCTGCGGGGAGGGGCCCAGTACTTC.

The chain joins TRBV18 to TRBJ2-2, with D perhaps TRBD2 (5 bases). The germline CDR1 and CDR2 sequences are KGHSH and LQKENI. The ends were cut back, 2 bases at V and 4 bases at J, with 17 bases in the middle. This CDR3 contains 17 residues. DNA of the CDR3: TGTGCCAGCTCACCAAAACTTGAGGGTGGTAGCACCGGGGAGCTGTTTTTT. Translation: CASSPKLEGGSTGELFF.

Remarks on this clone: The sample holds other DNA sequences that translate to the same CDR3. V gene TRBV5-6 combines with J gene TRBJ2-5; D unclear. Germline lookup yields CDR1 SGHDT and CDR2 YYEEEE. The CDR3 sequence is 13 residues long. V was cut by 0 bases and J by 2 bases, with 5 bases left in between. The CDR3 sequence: CASSLGFQETQYF. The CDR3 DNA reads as TGTGCCAGCAGCTTGGGCTTTCAAGAGACCCAGTACTTC.

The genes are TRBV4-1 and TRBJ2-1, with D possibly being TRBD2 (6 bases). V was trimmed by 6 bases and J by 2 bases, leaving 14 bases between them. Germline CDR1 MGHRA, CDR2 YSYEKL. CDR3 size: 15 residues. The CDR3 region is CASSPGSGAYNEQFF. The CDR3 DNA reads TGCGCCAGCAGTCCCGGGAGTGGGGCCTACAATGAGCAGTTCTTC.

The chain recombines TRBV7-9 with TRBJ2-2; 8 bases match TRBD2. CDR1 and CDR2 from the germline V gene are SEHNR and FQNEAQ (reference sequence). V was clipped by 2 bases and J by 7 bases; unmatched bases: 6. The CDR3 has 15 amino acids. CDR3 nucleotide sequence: TGTGCCAGCAGCTTAACGGGAGGGCCTGTCGGGGAGCTGTTTTTT. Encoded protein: CASSLTGGPVGELFF.

The CDR3 here is CASRSGTYLYEQYF. In DNA form, the CDR3 reads TGTGCCAGCAGGTCCGGGACTTATCTTTACGAGCAGTACTTC. The chain is built from TRBV2 and TRBJ2-7; the D gene is possibly TRBD2 (6 bases). V lost 6 bases, J lost 4 bases, and 16 bases lay in between. Germline V gene sequence: CDR1 SNHLY, CDR2 FYNNEI. The CDR3 has 14 residues. The whole variable domain, remainder taken from reference TRBV2 and TRBJ2-7, is EPEVTQTPSHQVTQMGQEVILRCVPISNHLYFYWYRQILGQKVEFLVSFYNNEISEKSEIFDDQFSVERPDGSNFTLKIRSTKLEDSAMYFCASRSGTYLYEQYFGPGTRLTVT.

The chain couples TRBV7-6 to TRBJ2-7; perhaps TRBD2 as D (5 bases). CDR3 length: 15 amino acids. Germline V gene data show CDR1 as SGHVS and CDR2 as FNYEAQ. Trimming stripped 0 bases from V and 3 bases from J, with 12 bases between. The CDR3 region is CASSLASGLDYEQYF. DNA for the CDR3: TGTGCCAGCAGCTTAGCGTCCGGACTCGACTACGAGCAGTACTTC.

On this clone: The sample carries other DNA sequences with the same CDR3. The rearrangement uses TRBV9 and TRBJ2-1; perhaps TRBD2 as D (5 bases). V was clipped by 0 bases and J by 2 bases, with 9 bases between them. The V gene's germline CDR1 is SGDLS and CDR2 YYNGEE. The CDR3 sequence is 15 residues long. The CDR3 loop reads CASSVGSGTYNEQFF. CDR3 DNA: TGTGCCAGCAGCGTAGGAAGCGGTACCTACAATGAGCAGTTCTTC.

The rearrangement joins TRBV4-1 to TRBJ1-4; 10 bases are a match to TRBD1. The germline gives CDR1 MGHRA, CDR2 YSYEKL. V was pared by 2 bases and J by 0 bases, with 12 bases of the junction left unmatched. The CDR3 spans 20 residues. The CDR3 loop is CASSQTGQGLILATNEKLFF. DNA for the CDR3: TGCGCCAGCAGCCAAACGGGACAGGGGCTGATACTCGCAACTAATGAAAAACTGTTTTTT.

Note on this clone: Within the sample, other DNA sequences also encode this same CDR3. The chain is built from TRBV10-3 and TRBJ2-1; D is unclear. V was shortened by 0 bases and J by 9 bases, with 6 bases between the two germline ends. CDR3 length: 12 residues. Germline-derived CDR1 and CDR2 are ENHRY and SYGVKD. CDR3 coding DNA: TGTGCCATCAGTGAGTCGGGCGTTGAGCAGTTCTTC. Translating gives CAISESGVEQFF.

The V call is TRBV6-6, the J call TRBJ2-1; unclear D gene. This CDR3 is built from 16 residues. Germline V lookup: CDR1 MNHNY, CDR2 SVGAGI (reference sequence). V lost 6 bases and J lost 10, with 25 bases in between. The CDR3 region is CASSPTPGLRSSEQFF. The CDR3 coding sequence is TGTGCCAGCAGCCCTACCCCTGGGCTAAGAAGTTCCGAGCAGTTCTTC.

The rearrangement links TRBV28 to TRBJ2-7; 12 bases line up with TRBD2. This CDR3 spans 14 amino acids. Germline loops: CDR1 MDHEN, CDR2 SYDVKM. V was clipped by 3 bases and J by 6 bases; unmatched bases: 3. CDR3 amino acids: CASSLTSGSSEQYF. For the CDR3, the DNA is TGTGCCAGCAGTTTGACTAGCGGGAGCTCCGAGCAGTACTTC.

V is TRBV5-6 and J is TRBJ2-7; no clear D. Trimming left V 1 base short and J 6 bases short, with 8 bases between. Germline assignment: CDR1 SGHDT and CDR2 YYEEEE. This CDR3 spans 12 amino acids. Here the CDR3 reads CASSLTRGEQYF. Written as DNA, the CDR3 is TGTGCCAGCAGCTTGACGCGCGGCGAGCAGTACTTC.

The CDR3 reads CSVVISGSLTGELFF. Written as DNA, the CDR3 is TGCAGCGTTGTGATTAGCGGGAGCCTGACCGGGGAGCTGTTTTTT. The rearrangement joins TRBV29-1 to TRBJ2-2; 9 nucleotides line up with TRBD2. CDR1 is SQVTM, CDR2 ANQGSEA, per germline. The CDR3 length is 15 residues. V gave up 4 bases and J gave up 5 bases; unmatched junction bases: 8.

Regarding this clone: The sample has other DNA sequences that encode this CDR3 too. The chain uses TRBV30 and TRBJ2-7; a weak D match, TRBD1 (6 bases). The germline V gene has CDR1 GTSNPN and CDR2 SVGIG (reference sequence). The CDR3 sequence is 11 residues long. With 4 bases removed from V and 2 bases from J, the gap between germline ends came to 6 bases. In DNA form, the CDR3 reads TGTGCCTGGAACAGGGCCTACGAGCAGTACTTC. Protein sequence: CAWNRAYEQYF.

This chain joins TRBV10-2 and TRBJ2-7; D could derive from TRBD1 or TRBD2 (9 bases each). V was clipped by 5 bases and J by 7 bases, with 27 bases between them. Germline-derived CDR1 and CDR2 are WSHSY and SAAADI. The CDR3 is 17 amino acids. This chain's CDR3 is CASSNGQGRLAGREQYF. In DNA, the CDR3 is TGCGCCAGCAGTAACGGACAGGGGAGGCTAGCGGGACGGGAGCAGTACTTC.

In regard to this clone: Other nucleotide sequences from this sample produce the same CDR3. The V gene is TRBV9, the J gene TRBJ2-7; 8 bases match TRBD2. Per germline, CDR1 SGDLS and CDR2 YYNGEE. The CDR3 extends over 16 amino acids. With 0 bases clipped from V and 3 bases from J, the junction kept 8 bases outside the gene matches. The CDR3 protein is CASSVDPGRGGYEQYF. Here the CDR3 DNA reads TGTGCCAGCAGCGTAGATCCGGGTCGGGGGGGCTACGAGCAGTACTTC.

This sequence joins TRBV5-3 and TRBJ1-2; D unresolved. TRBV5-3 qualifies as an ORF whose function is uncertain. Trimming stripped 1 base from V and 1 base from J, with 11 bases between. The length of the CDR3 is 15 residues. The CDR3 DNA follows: TGTGCCAGAAGCTTGAGGTCTGCAGGTAACTATGGCTACACCTTC. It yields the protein CARSLRSAGNYGYTF.

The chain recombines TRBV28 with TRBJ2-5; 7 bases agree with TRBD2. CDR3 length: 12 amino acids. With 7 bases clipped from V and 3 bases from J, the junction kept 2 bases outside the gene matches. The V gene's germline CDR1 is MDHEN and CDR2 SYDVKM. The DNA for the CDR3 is TGTGCCAGCACTGGGGGGGAAGAGACCCAGTACTTC. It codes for CASTGGEETQYF.